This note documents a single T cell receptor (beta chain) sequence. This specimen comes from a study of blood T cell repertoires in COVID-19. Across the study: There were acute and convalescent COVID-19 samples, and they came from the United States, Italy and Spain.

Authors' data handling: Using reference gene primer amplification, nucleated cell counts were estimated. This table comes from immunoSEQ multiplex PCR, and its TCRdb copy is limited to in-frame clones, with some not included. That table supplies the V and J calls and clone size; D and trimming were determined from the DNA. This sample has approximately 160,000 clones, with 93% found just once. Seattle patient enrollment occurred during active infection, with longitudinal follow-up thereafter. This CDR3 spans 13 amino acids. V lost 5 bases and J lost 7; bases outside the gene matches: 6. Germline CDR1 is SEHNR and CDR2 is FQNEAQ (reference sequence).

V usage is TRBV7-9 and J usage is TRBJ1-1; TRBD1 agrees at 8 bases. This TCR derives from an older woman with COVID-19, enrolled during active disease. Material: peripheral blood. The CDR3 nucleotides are TGTGCCAGCAGCCCAGGGACAGGATTTGAAGCTTTCTTT. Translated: CASSPGTGFEAFF.